A single sample is the source of the 19 T cell receptor beta chains below, sequenced in a study of T-cell memory formation after mild COVID-19. TCRdb re-called the 5' RACE reads through MiXCR, storing one row per CDR3 protein. The table shows fewer than 550,000 distinct CDR3 sequences, with 15% to 20% occurring only once. The sequenced material came from PBMCs or a T cell subset sorted from them (not recorded which). The receptors originated from an adult woman who had mild COVID-19 (a few samples of this study predate the infection). Cell type and time point are not known.

The chain combines TRBV18 with TRBJ2-6; the D gene is possibly TRBD1 (6 bases). The CDR3 extends over 16 amino acids. Germline CDR1 KGHSH, CDR2 LQKENI. The V end was cut by 6 bases, the J end by 0 bases, with 12 bases between. The CDR3, as DNA: TGTGCCAGCTCTGCGGACAGTCTCTCTGGGGCCAACGTCCTGACTTTC. This gives the protein CASSADSLSGANVLTF.

V gene TRBV6-5 combines with J gene TRBJ2-7, with 8 bases aligning to TRBD1. The V gene's germline CDR1 is MNHEY and CDR2 SVGAGI. V was clipped by 10 bases and J by 6 bases; unmatched bases: 11. The CDR3 spans 13 residues. CDR3 bases: TGTGCCACCAGGCCCACGGACAGGGCCGAGCAGTACTTC. Residues: CATRPTDRAEQYF.

There are a few counts of this clonotype. J is TRBJ1-6 and V is TRBV12-3 or TRBV12-4, with D possibly matching TRBD1 (5 bases). The CDR3 loop spans 14 amino acids. V lost 6 bases and J lost 7, with 13 bases in between. CDR3 in DNA: TGTGCCAGCAGACCCGGGACTGAGAATTCACCCCTCCACTTT. The encoded protein is CASRPGTENSPLHF.

In this sample, this clonotype turned up a few times. The rearrangement joins TRBV27 to TRBJ1-2; D remains unclear. Between the trimmed V and J ends, which lost 10 bases and 3 bases, there was a span of 15 bases. CDR1 is MNHEY and CDR2 is SMNVEV in the germline V gene (reference sequence). The CDR3 runs to 13 residues. The CDR3 DNA reads as TGTGCCACCCCGGGGTGGAGGGACTATGGCTACACCTTC. Amino acid sequence: CATPGWRDYGYTF.

A single count supports this clonotype. The V call is TRBV5-6, the J call TRBJ2-1, with 9 positions matching TRBD2. Germline CDR1 reads SGHDT; CDR2 reads YYEEEE. The J segment lost 4 bases and the V segment lost 6 bases, leaving 5 bases of the junction unmatched. This CDR3 contains 14 residues. The CDR3 loop is CASNSSGSYNEQFF. CDR3 DNA sequence: TGTGCCAGCAATAGTAGCGGGAGTTACAATGAGCAGTTCTTC.

This clonotype turned up a few times. The genes are TRBV7-8 and TRBJ2-1, with D possibly being TRBD1 (5 bases). V dropped 2 bases and J dropped 6 bases, with 11 bases sitting between them. Germline loops: CDR1 SGHVS, CDR2 FQNEAQ. The CDR3 runs 14 residues. Written as DNA, the CDR3 is TGTGCCAGCAGCTTAATGCAGGGTTCCAATGAGCAGTTCTTC. As protein: CASSLMQGSNEQFF. The full variable domain, completed using reference TRBV7-8 and TRBJ2-1, is GAGVSQSPRYKVAKRGQDVALRCDPISGHVSLFWYQQALGQGPEFLTYFQNEAQLDKSGLPSDRFFAERPEGSVSTLKIQRTQQEDSAVYLCASSLMQGSNEQFFGPGTRLTVL.

The chain carries TRBV6-1 and TRBJ2-1, with D possibly being TRBD1 or TRBD2 (7 bases each). The germline gives CDR1 MNHNS, CDR2 SASEGT. Trimming took 6 bases from V and 7 from J, leaving 19 bases between them. This CDR3 region has 15 residues. The DNA for the CDR3 is TGTGCCAGCAGGGGGGGGACAGCTCGGACGAATGAGCAGTTCTTC. This encodes CASRGGTARTNEQFF.

This clonotype showed up many times. The chain recombines TRBV5-4 with TRBJ2-6, with 9 bases matching TRBD1. J gave up 0 bases and V 7 bases, and 14 bases lay outside the gene matches. Germline lookup yields CDR1 SGHNT and CDR2 YYREEE (reference sequence). The CDR3 runs to 19 residues. The CDR3 spells CASGGVETGGSSGANVLTF. CDR3 coding DNA: TGTGCCAGCGGCGGGGTGGAGACAGGGGGGAGCTCTGGGGCCAACGTCCTGACTTTC.

The CDR3: CASSLSGGSSYNEQFF. The CDR3 DNA follows: TGTGCCAGCAGTTTATCCGGGGGGAGCTCCTACAATGAGCAGTTCTTC. The V gene is TRBV12-3 or TRBV12-4, the J gene TRBJ2-1, with 7 bases fitting TRBD2. CDR3 length equals 16 residues. The junction had 4 bases not matched to a gene; V was cut back by 2 bases and J by 0 bases.

In its sample, this clonotype was seen a few times. The rearrangement links TRBV5-6 to TRBJ2-1; TRBD2 matches at 8 bases. CDR3 size: 16 residues. V was clipped by 6 bases and J by 1 base; unmatched bases: 9. Germline V gives CDR1 SGHDT, CDR2 YYEEEE. DNA for the CDR3: TGTGCCAGCAAAAAAGGTACTAGCGGATCCTACAATGAGCAGTTCTTC. Protein sequence: CASKKGTSGSYNEQFF.

The rearrangement joins TRBV7-9 to TRBJ1-1, with unresolved D. This CDR3 region has 12 residues. The V end was cut by 6 bases, the J end by 7 bases, with 12 bases between. Germline CDR1 is SEHNR and CDR2 is FQNEAQ (reference sequence). The DNA of the CDR3 is TGTGCCAGCAGGTACGGAGGGCATGAAGCTTTCTTT. Amino acids: CASRYGGHEAFF.

The chain couples TRBV3-1 to TRBJ2-5; D remains unclear. Germline V gives CDR1 LGHDT, CDR2 YNNKEL (reference sequence). The CDR3 is made up of 13 amino acids. V was shortened by 6 bases and J by 2 bases, with 10 bases between the two germline ends. The CDR3 nucleotides read TGTGCCAGCAGACCGGGCCCTCAAGAGACCCAGTACTTC. It specifies CASRPGPQETQYF.

The rearrangement uses TRBV12-3 or TRBV12-4 and TRBJ1-5, with 9 bases that match TRBD1. J gave up 5 bases and V 4 bases, and 3 bases lay outside the gene matches. This CDR3 has 14 amino acids. The CDR3 region is CASSWTGEYQPQHF. Here the CDR3 DNA reads TGTGCCAGCAGTTGGACAGGGGAATATCAGCCCCAGCATTTT.

This clonotype occurred a few times. CDR3 sequence reads: CSGTAGNTIYF. The CDR3 DNA reads as TGCAGCGGGACAGCCGGAAACACCATATATTTT. The gene calls are TRBV29-1 and TRBJ1-3; D is possibly TRBD1 (6 bases). This CDR3 comprises 11 residues. V was trimmed by 7 bases and J by 4 bases, leaving 8 bases between them. From germline, CDR1 is SQVTM and CDR2 ANQGSEA.

This clonotype was counted only a few times. This chain connects TRBV29-1 to TRBJ2-1, with 7 positions matching TRBD2. The CDR3 spans 15 residues. V dropped 4 bases and J dropped 10; count of bases not matched to a gene: 16. Germline V gene lookup returns CDR1 SQVTM and CDR2 ANQGSEA. The CDR3 loop is CSVATTASGGGEQFF. The CDR3 DNA is TGCAGCGTTGCTACGACGGCCTCGGGGGGAGGAGAGCAGTTCTTC.

This clonotype has a handful of counts. The rearrangement uses TRBV20-1 and TRBJ1-1; D gene uncertain. The V and J ends lost 0 bases and 1 base respectively, with 15 bases between them. This CDR3 is 16 amino acids long. CDR1 is DFQATT and CDR2 is SNEGSKA in the germline V gene (reference sequence). This CDR3 reads CSARDRRVVENTEAFF. CDR3 in DNA: TGCAGTGCTAGAGATCGGCGTGTGGTGGAGAACACTGAAGCTTTCTTT.

This clonotype was observed at least ten times. The V and J genes are TRBV19 and TRBJ1-1; D may be TRBD1 (6 bases). V lost 7 bases to trimming and J lost 4 bases, with 10 bases between them. This CDR3 has 12 residues. The germline CDR1 and CDR2 sequences are LNHDA and SQIVND (reference sequence). CDR3 in DNA: TGTGCCAGTATCAAACAGGGCACTGAAGCTTTCTTT. This codes for CASIKQGTEAFF.

This clonotype occurred a few times. The J gene is TRBJ2-7, the V gene TRBV7-9; D may be TRBD2 (7 bases). This CDR3 has 14 residues. Germline CDR1 and CDR2: SEHNR and FQNEAQ (reference sequence). Trimming pared 1 base from V and 4 bases from J, leaving 11 bases between. Here the CDR3 reads CASSLGGGVYEQYF. CDR3 DNA: TGTGCCAGCAGCTTAGGGGGGGGCGTGTACGAGCAGTACTTC.

This clonotype was seen just once. CDR3 protein: CASSYPQGEQYF. CDR3 DNA sequence: TGTGCCAGCAGTTACCCGCAGGGCGAGCAGTACTTC. This sequence joins TRBV27 and TRBJ2-7; possible D gene TRBD1, 5 bases. The CDR3 is 12 residues long. Germline-derived CDR1 and CDR2 are MNHEY and SMNVEV (reference sequence). The ends were cut back, 4 bases at V and 6 bases at J, with 10 bases in the middle.